This T cell receptor (beta chain) originates from a study of blood T cell repertoires in COVID-19. V was clipped by 5 bases and J by 0 bases, with 7 bases between them. The CDR3 has 13 amino acids. Sequenced by immunoSEQ multiplex PCR; TCRdb stores in-frame clones only, minus some. This table has over 15,000 clones, 80% appearing once. The rearrangement uses TRBV12-3 or TRBV12-4 and TRBJ1-1; the D is unclear. The sequenced sample consisted of peripheral blood. The source of this sequence is a man at least 80 years old with acute or convalescent COVID-19. The CDR3, as DNA: TGTGCCAGCAGTCCTATTATGAACACTGAAGCTTTCTTT. Translation: CASSPIMNTEAFF.